One and the same sample provided the 12 T cell receptor beta chains below, sequenced in a study of T cells in Graves' hyperthyroidism and ophthalmopathy. Authors of the study amplified TCR beta CDR3 regions from RNA transcripts. First-round RT-PCR of the TCR CDR3 relied on the HTBI primer set. TCRdb re-analysed the multiplex PCR reads in MiXCR, keeping a single row per CDR3 protein. In the table there are about 560,000 distinct CDR3 sequences, 14% of which are singletons. Material for sequencing was blood. The receptor source for this set is a middle-aged woman with Graves' hyperthyroidism.

Turning to this clonotype: A much larger clone differs from this one at a single base, so this may be a read error. The CDR3 carries no conserved terminal phenylalanine or tryptophan, so it likely arises from a read error. The genes are TRBV24-1 and TRBJ2-1, with 8 bases aligning to TRBD2. The germline CDR1 and CDR2 sequences are KGHDR and SFDVKD. The CDR3 is 16 amino acids. The V and J ends lost 3 bases and 1 base, in that order; junction bases with no gene match: 4. The CDR3 bases are TGTGCCACCAGTGATCCCGGGGGGGGATCCTACAATGAGCAGTTCCTC. Translation: CATSDPGGGSYNEQFL.

This clonotype was seen at least ten times. The rearrangement links TRBV20-1 to TRBJ2-7; 9 bases match TRBD1. CDR1 and CDR2 (germline): DFQATT, SNEGSKA (reference sequence). J lost 1 base, V lost 0 bases, and 4 bases had no gene match. This CDR3 comprises 15 residues. The CDR3 region is CSARDPGTGSYEQYF. In DNA form, the CDR3 reads TGCAGTGCTAGAGATCCCGGGACAGGGTCCTACGAGCAGTACTTC.

This clonotype was detected a few times. The V gene is TRBV29-1, the J gene TRBJ1-5; TRBD1 aligns across 7 bases. The germline V gene encodes CDR1 SQVTM and CDR2 ANQGSEA. V lost 6 bases and J lost 6; bases outside the gene matches: 8. The CDR3 extends over 13 amino acids. The CDR3 here is CSVRTGGGQPQHF. CDR3 sequence (DNA): TGCAGCGTGAGGACAGGCGGCGGTCAGCCCCAGCATTTT.

With respect to this clonotype: This may stem from a read error, because a much larger clone lies one nucleotide away. No conserved phenylalanine or tryptophan is present at the end of the CDR3, so a read error is the likely explanation. The V gene is TRBV3-1, the J gene TRBJ2-3; D is unresolved. V lost 4 bases, J lost 1 base, and 12 bases lay in between. This CDR3 contains 15 residues. Germline V gene data show CDR1 as LGHDT and CDR2 as YNNKEL (reference sequence). CDR3 bases: TGTGCCAGCAGCCCGCAGTTTGGGGGCACAGATACGCAGTATCTT. Encoded protein: CASSPQFGGTDTQYL.

This clonotype was seen repeatedly, ten times or more. The genes are TRBV5-1 and TRBJ2-1; D may be TRBD1 (5 bases). V dropped 7 bases and J dropped 2 bases, with 19 bases sitting between them. The CDR3 has 16 amino acids. CDR1 and CDR2 from the germline V gene are SGHRS and YFSETQ. CDR3 DNA sequence: TGCGCCAGCGGGTCCCAGGGCCTCGGCGCCTACAATGAGCAGTTCTTC. It encodes CASGSQGLGAYNEQFF.

This clonotype occurred many times. The CDR3 sequence: CASSDRPAEGGYTF. In nucleotides, the CDR3 is TGTGCCAGCAGTGACCGCCCGGCTGAAGGTGGCTACACCTTC. The V call is TRBV6-1, the J call TRBJ1-2; no firm D call. From germline, CDR1 is MNHNS and CDR2 SASEGT. Trimming took off 3 bases at V and 7 bases at J, with 15 bases between the two ends. The CDR3 totals 14 residues.

This clonotype was seen many times. The chain joins TRBV24-1 to TRBJ2-1; D is unclear. The CDR3 is 12 amino acids. Trimming took 1 base from V and 9 from J, leaving 6 bases between them. The germline gives CDR1 KGHDR, CDR2 SFDVKD. The CDR3 loop reads CATSDFRGEQFF. CDR3 sequence (DNA): TGTGCCACCAGTGATTTTCGCGGTGAGCAGTTCTTC.

The rearrangement uses TRBV18 and TRBJ2-7; 7 nucleotides align to TRBD1. The CDR3 has 14 amino acids. V shed 1 base, J shed 7 bases, and the junction held 7 bases outside the gene matches. CDR1 and CDR2 (germline): KGHSH, LQKENI. The CDR3 reads CASSPREGAGEQYF. CDR3 DNA: TGTGCCAGCTCACCACGTGAGGGGGCGGGTGAGCAGTACTTC.

Many counts were recorded for this clonotype. As DNA, the CDR3 is TGCAGTGCTAGAGATGAAGGAGGTAGCGGGAGAGTGGATGAGCAGTTCTTC. Amino acid sequence: CSARDEGGSGRVDEQFF. The J gene is TRBJ2-1, the V gene TRBV20-1; 9 nucleotides align to TRBD2. Looked up from germline, CDR1 is DFQATT and CDR2 is SNEGSKA (reference sequence). V shed 0 bases and J 8 bases; nucleotides not matched to a gene: 14. This CDR3 has 17 residues.

This clonotype appeared many times. The rearrangement uses TRBV11-2 and TRBJ2-1; D call uncertain. The germline V gene encodes CDR1 SGHAT and CDR2 FQNNGV. The length of the CDR3 is 12 residues. V was trimmed by 6 bases and J by 9 bases, leaving 12 bases between them. This chain's CDR3 is CASRHRGGEQFF. The CDR3 bases are TGTGCCAGCAGGCATAGAGGCGGTGAGCAGTTCTTC.

This clonotype was detected ten times or more. V and J are TRBV11-2 and TRBJ1-1, with a weak D call TRBD1 (6 bases). Trimming stripped 5 bases from V and 0 bases from J, with 10 bases between. The CDR3 consists of 14 residues. Germline loops: CDR1 SGHAT, CDR2 FQNNGV. CDR3 DNA sequence: TGTGCCAGCAGCAGAGGGACATTGAACACTGAAGCTTTCTTT. It specifies CASSRGTLNTEAFF.

This clonotype appeared a few times. This rearrangement joins TRBV7-3 to TRBJ1-1; 8 bases line up with TRBD1. Per germline, CDR1 SGHTA and CDR2 FQGTGA. With 2 bases clipped from V and 1 base from J, the junction kept 3 bases outside the gene matches. This CDR3 comprises 15 residues. The CDR3 DNA is TGTGCCAGCAGCTTAGGGACAGGCAGGAACACTGAAGCTTTCTTT. Its protein is CASSLGTGRNTEAFF.